A selection of T cell receptor beta chains follows, all from one sample in a study of cytomegalovirus exposure and HLA in healthy donors. The repertoire was sequenced with immunoSEQ multiplex PCR; TCRdb's copy has only in-frame clones and lacks some. Of roughly 86,000 clones listed, around 74% are singletons. Sequenced input: PBMCs. These receptors originate from a man aged 50-59 years in good health and CMV-seropositive. Each CDR3 is given with its conserved first and last residue. The D gene is left open where the match is weak. Only part of the rows carry a size: once, few, many, or a class if the clone is expanded.

D gene: TRBD1
clone size: -
V gene: TRBV2
J gene: TRBJ2-1
CDR3 protein: CATRQGDSSYNEQFF
CDR3 DNA: TGTGCCACCCGACAGGGAGATAGCTCCTACAATGAGCAGTTCTTC

D gene: TRBD1
clone size: -
V gene: TRBV19
J gene: TRBJ2-6
CDR3 protein: CASSSQQGASLSGANVLTF
CDR3 DNA: TGTGCCAGTAGTTCTCAACAGGGGGCTTCACTCTCTGGGGCCAACGTCCTGACTTTC

D gene: TRBD2
clone size: -
V gene: TRBV7-9
J gene: TRBJ2-1
CDR3 protein: CASSGAGGSYNEQFF
CDR3 DNA: TGTGCCAGCAGCGGAGCGGGGGGGTCCTACAATGAGCAGTTCTTC

D gene: -
clone size: -
V gene: TRBV11-1
J gene: TRBJ2-1
CDR3 protein: CASSLQDEQFF
CDR3 DNA: TGTGCCAGCAGCTTACAGGATGAGCAGTTCTTC

D gene: TRBD1
clone size: -
V gene: TRBV9
J gene: TRBJ1-2
CDR3 protein: CASTTPGQGVGGYTF
CDR3 DNA: TGTGCCAGCACCACTCCGGGACAGGGGGTTGGTGGCTACACCTTC

D gene: TRBD2
clone size: -
V gene: TRBV7-8
J gene: TRBJ2-2
CDR3 protein: CASSLLAGGHIGELFF
CDR3 DNA: TGTGCCAGCAGCTTACTAGCGGGGGGGCATATCGGGGAGCTGTTTTTT

D gene: -
clone size: -
V gene: TRBV30
J gene: TRBJ2-1
CDR3 protein: CAWSRGTAGSYNEQFF
CDR3 DNA: TGTGCCTGGAGTAGGGGAACGGCAGGCTCCTACAATGAGCAGTTCTTC

D gene: -
clone size: -
V gene: TRBV7-2
J gene: TRBJ2-3
CDR3 protein: CASSSGLRRADTQYF
CDR3 DNA: TGTGCCAGCAGCTCCGGACTTAGGCGGGCAGATACGCAGTATTTT

D gene: TRBD2
clone size: once
V gene: TRBV7-7
J gene: TRBJ2-1
CDR3 protein: CASSQNSGAPKQFF
CDR3 DNA: TGTGCCAGCAGTCAGAATAGCGGGGCCCCAAAGCAGTTCTTC

D gene: -
clone size: -
V gene: TRBV9
J gene: TRBJ2-2
CDR3 protein: CASSSYTGELFF
CDR3 DNA: TGTGCCAGCAGCTCCTACACCGGGGAGCTGTTTTTT

D gene: -
clone size: -
V gene: TRBV19
J gene: TRBJ2-7
CDR3 protein: CASRGRHQVEQYF
CDR3 DNA: TGTGCCAGTAGGGGGAGACATCAAGTCGAGCAGTACTTC

D gene: TRBD1
clone size: -
V gene: TRBV5-4
J gene: TRBJ2-5
CDR3 protein: CASSGPGTGATTQYF
CDR3 DNA: TGTGCCAGCAGCGGACCCGGGACAGGGGCAACGACCCAGTACTTC

D gene: TRBD1
clone size: -
V gene: TRBV18
J gene: TRBJ1-5
CDR3 protein: CASSPAGGRGPQHF
CDR3 DNA: TGTGCCAGCTCACCAGCAGGGGGGAGAGGGCCCCAGCATTTT

D gene: -
clone size: -
V gene: TRBV2
J gene: TRBJ1-5
CDR3 protein: CASSEQGLGQPQNF
CDR3 DNA: TGTGCCAGCAGTGAACAGGGGTTGGGGCAGCCCCAGAATTTT

D gene: -
clone size: -
V gene: TRBV7-2
J gene: TRBJ1-1
CDR3 protein: CASSFSAGMNTEAFF
CDR3 DNA: TGTGCCAGCAGCTTTAGTGCAGGGATGAACACTGAAGCTTTCTTT

D gene: -
clone size: -
V gene: TRBV27
J gene: TRBJ2-7
CDR3 protein: CASSRGLGYEQYF
CDR3 DNA: TGTGCCAGCAGCCGAGGACTTGGCTACGAGCAGTACTTC

D gene: TRBD1
clone size: -
V gene: TRBV7-6
J gene: TRBJ1-2
CDR3 protein: CASSLEGQGAYGYTF
CDR3 DNA: TGTGCCAGCAGCTTAGAGGGACAGGGGGCCTATGGCTACACCTTC

D gene: TRBD1
clone size: -
V gene: TRBV11-1
J gene: TRBJ2-3
CDR3 protein: CASSSKDRNPSTDTQYF
CDR3 DNA: TGTGCCAGCAGCTCCAAGGACAGGAATCCTAGCACAGATACGCAGTATTTT

D gene: TRBD2
clone size: -
V gene: TRBV19
J gene: TRBJ2-3
CDR3 protein: CASSPGLAGASDTQYF
CDR3 DNA: TGTGCCAGTAGTCCGGGACTAGCGGGGGCTTCAGATACGCAGTATTTT

D gene: TRBD2
clone size: -
V gene: TRBV4-3
J gene: TRBJ2-1
CDR3 protein: CASSQNPTSGASYNEQFF
CDR3 DNA: TGCGCCAGCAGCCAGAACCCTACTAGCGGGGCGTCCTACAATGAGCAGTTCTTC

D gene: TRBD1
clone size: few
V gene: TRBV5-4
J gene: TRBJ1-2
CDR3 protein: CASSFPDRDNGYTF
CDR3 DNA: TGTGCCAGCAGCTTCCCAGACAGGGATAATGGCTACACCTTC

D gene: TRBD2
clone size: -
V gene: TRBV9
J gene: TRBJ2-1
CDR3 protein: CASSATLEGTSGGNEQFF
CDR3 DNA: TGTGCCAGCAGCGCCACTTTAGAAGGGACTAGCGGGGGTAATGAGCAGTTCTTC

D gene: -
clone size: -
V gene: TRBV18
J gene: TRBJ1-5
CDR3 protein: CASGTHSNQPQNF
CDR3 DNA: TGTGCCAGCGGAACGCATAGCAATCAGCCCCAGAATTTT

D gene: TRBD1
clone size: -
V gene: TRBV4-3
J gene: TRBJ1-2
CDR3 protein: CASSPQEETGGIYGYTF
CDR3 DNA: TGCGCCAGCAGCCCGCAAGAGGAAACAGGGGGAATTTATGGCTACACCTTC

D gene: -
clone size: once
V gene: TRBV5-6
J gene: TRBJ1-4
CDR3 protein: CASSLYVGDYEKLFF
CDR3 DNA: TGTGCCAGCAGCTTGTACGTGGGGGACTACGAAAAACTGTTTTTT

D gene: -
clone size: -
V gene: TRBV6-5
J gene: TRBJ2-7
CDR3 protein: CASRSDLAFSYEQYF
CDR3 DNA: TGTGCCAGCAGATCGGACTTAGCCTTCTCCTACGAGCAGTACTTC

D gene: -
clone size: -
V gene: TRBV10-3
J gene: TRBJ2-1
CDR3 protein: CAIRVGGLYNEQFF
CDR3 DNA: TGTGCCATCAGAGTAGGGGGATTGTACAATGAGCAGTTCTTC

D gene: TRBD1
clone size: -
V gene: TRBV15
J gene: TRBJ1-6
CDR3 protein: CATSRGKGQTNSPLHF
CDR3 DNA: TGTGCCACCAGCAGGGGAAAGGGACAGACTAATTCACCCCTCCACTTT

D gene: TRBD1
clone size: -
V gene: TRBV10-3
J gene: TRBJ2-7
CDR3 protein: CAIRQPGQGGNEQYF
CDR3 DNA: TGTGCCATCAGGCAGCCGGGACAGGGTGGGAACGAGCAGTACTTC

D gene: -
clone size: -
V gene: TRBV7-8
J gene: TRBJ1-5
CDR3 protein: CASSPSTGTLTQPQHF
CDR3 DNA: TGTGCCAGCAGCCCATCGACCGGGACACTAACTCAGCCCCAGCATTTT

D gene: -
clone size: -
V gene: TRBV7-7
J gene: TRBJ2-5
CDR3 protein: CASSLLGKQETQYF
CDR3 DNA: TGTGCCAGCAGCTTGCTCGGGAAGCAAGAGACCCAGTACTTC

D gene: -
clone size: -
V gene: TRBV2
J gene: TRBJ1-1
CDR3 protein: CASSGQTPAAFF
CDR3 DNA: TGTGCCAGCAGTGGACAGACACCGGCGGCTTTCTTT

D gene: -
clone size: -
V gene: TRBV9
J gene: TRBJ1-2
CDR3 protein: CASSVAGGLDYGYTF
CDR3 DNA: TGTGCCAGCAGCGTAGCCGGGGGGCTTGACTATGGCTACACCTTC